This T cell receptor (beta chain) originates from a study of OX40 agonist ivuxolimab in advanced cancers. Concerning the study at large: The costimulatory receptor OX40 (CD134) was targeted by ivuxolimab, a fully human IgG2 agonistic monoclonal antibody. Intravenous ivuxolimab was administered to patients every 2 weeks at six dose levels: 0.01, 0.1, 0.3, 1.5, 3 and 10 mg/kg. Of the approximately 54 dose-escalation patients, hepatocellular carcinoma was present in approximately 20, melanoma in roughly 15, renal cell carcinoma in 9 and head and neck cancer in 9. In the dose-escalation cohort, 70% to 85% of patients were male, and the mean age was 60 years with a range of roughly 23 to 79. Prior anti-PD-1, anti-PD-L1 or anti-CTLA-4 therapy was permitted, and approximately 42% of dose-escalation patients had received checkpoint inhibitors. Partial responses occurred in three dose-escalation patients: two with cutaneous melanoma and one with hepatocellular carcinoma. Peripheral TCRbeta sequencing was intended to test whether TCR sequence diversity was altered and clonal T-cell expansion was caused by ivuxolimab. The paper covers the monotherapy dose-escalation part of the phase I ivuxolimab trial, which included N of about 50 patients. Paper-wide results and their limitations: Which antigens the clonally expanded peripheral T cells were specific for was not determined. After ivuxolimab, expanded clones were on average more numerous among CD8+ T cells than among CD4+ T cells. Partial responders in the 0.1-3.0 mg/kg groups had among the lowest normalized peripheral clonal expansion, especially among CD8+ T cells. At doses from 0.1 to 3.0 mg/kg, clonal expansion was seen in both CD4+ and CD8+ blood T cells between baseline and week 6. Low levels of normalized T-cell clonal expansion were also seen in some patients who did not respond.

To sequence the TCRbeta CDR3 region, genomic DNA was isolated from the sorted cells. The immunoSEQ Assay was used for sequencing of TCRbeta CDR3 regions. TCRdb stores this immuneACCESS table with in-frame sequences only. Part of the clones is absent; in the studies checked, under half of the shortfall reflects unresolved V genes, and no reason is known for the rest. Within this sample are roughly 22,000 clones, with 80% to 90% of them counted one time only. The ten largest make up 29% of the sample. This clone turned up a few times. It lacks a known antigen. No much larger clone is present one base from it, and per-base qualities are unavailable. The V end gives up 6 bases and the J end 7 bases, leaving 6 bases in the junction not matched to a gene. CDR1 and CDR2, per the germline V gene, are SNHLY and FYNNEI. The CDR3 numbers 12 residues from cysteine through phenylalanine. The CDR3 DNA has 36 bases and is translated from base 1.

The trial excluded patients who had a history of autoimmune disease or were on systemic immunosuppression. Peripheral blood for TCR sequencing was collected from all dose cohorts at baseline, on cycle 4 day 1, and on cycle 7 day 1. Samples came from an open-label, multicenter, first-in-human phase I dose-escalation trial of ivuxolimab. Adults with locally advanced or metastatic melanoma, renal cell carcinoma, hepatocellular carcinoma or head and neck squamous cell carcinoma were enrolled in the trial. Before TCR sequencing, CD4+ T cells and CD8+ T cells were sorted from peripheral blood as separate populations.

The receptor's source is an adult with an advanced solid tumor such as melanoma, head and neck, liver or kidney cancer. This chain joins TRBV2 to TRBJ2-7; TRBD2 lines up with 7 middle nucleotides. The material sequenced was CD4+ or CD8+ T cells sorted from blood, taken in a trial of the OX40 agonist ivuxolimab. The CDR3 protein: CASRRGVVEQYF. The sequence in DNA is TGTGCCAGCAGACGGGGGGTGGTTGAGCAGTACTTC. Outside the CDR3, residues come from the reference TRBV2 and TRBJ2-7 proteins, so the full variable domain is: EPEVTQTPSHQVTQMGQEVILRCVPISNHLYFYWYRQILGQKVEFLVSFYNNEISEKSEIFDDQFSVERPDGSNFTLKIRSTKLEDSAMYFCASRRGVVEQYFGPGTRLTVT.